Below are 10 T cell receptor beta chains sequenced from a single sample in a study of human T cells and chemical hapten exposure. MiXCR was run by TCRdb on the RACE reads, yielding one entry per CDR3 protein. The top ten hold around 5.6% of the sample, which has about 350,000 distinct CDR3 sequences, roughly 6.3% seen once. Time point noted: patch test 2, 6 weeks after DPC sensitization. Treatment: therapeutic diphenylcyclopropenone sensitization with weekly scalp DPC. The specimen was whole blood, collected in connection with sensitization to the hapten diphenylcyclopropenone (DPC). The source is a woman aged 18-30 years with alopecia areata. Some clones in this sample may be carry-over from other donors' samples.

A few counts support this clonotype. The rearrangement uses TRBV4-1 and TRBJ2-6; 7 nucleotides match TRBD1. V gave up 2 bases and J gave up 0 bases; unmatched junction bases: 10. The CDR3 covers 19 residues. CDR1 is MGHRA and CDR2 is YSYEKL in the germline V gene. The CDR3 region is CASSQIPGQSRSGANVLTF. As DNA, the CDR3 is TGCGCCAGCAGCCAAATACCGGGACAGTCACGCTCTGGGGCCAACGTCCTGACTTTC.

This clonotype showed up many times. The chain's CDR3 is CASSDSGGSDTQYF. The CDR3 region has the DNA TGTGCCAGCAGTGACTCTGGGGGTTCAGATACGCAGTATTTT. This sequence joins TRBV6-4 and TRBJ2-3; either TRBD1 or TRBD2 may fit D (5 bases each). The CDR3 sequence is 14 residues long. Trimming left V 0 bases short and J 4 bases short, with 8 bases between. Germline values: CDR1 MRHNA, CDR2 SNTAGT.

The chain is built from TRBV11-1 and TRBJ2-1, with 10 bases aligning to TRBD1. There are 21 residues in the CDR3. V shed 1 base, J shed 0 bases, and the junction held 15 bases outside the gene matches. CDR1 and CDR2 (germline): SGHAT, FQDESV (reference sequence). The CDR3 DNA sequence: TGTGCCAGCAGCTTAGTTCCTCTACCGGGACAGGGGCGTTTCTCCTACAATGAGCAGTTCTTC. Encoded protein: CASSLVPLPGQGRFSYNEQFF.

About this clonotype itself: A read error may be the cause here, since a much bigger clone is one base away. The chain recombines TRBV14 with TRBJ1-1; D possibly corresponds to TRBD1 (6 bases). Looked up from germline, CDR1 is SGHDN and CDR2 is FVKESK. This CDR3 is 12 amino acids long. The CDR3 bases are TGTGCCAGCAGGCCTCAGGGGCCTGAAGCTTCCTTT. The encoded protein is CASRPQGPEASF.

This chain uses TRBV5-1 with TRBJ2-3, with D uncertain. V was trimmed by 4 bases and J by 2 bases, leaving 11 bases between them. This CDR3 comprises 14 residues. Germline assignment: CDR1 SGHRS and CDR2 YFSETQ. Here the CDR3 reads CASSPQAYTDTQYF. In DNA form, the CDR3 reads TGCGCCAGCAGCCCCCAGGCCTACACAGATACGCAGTATTTT.

The table lists this clonotype with a few counts. The V and J genes are TRBV6-2 or TRBV6-3 and TRBJ1-5; 8 bases align to TRBD1. This CDR3 region has 14 residues. Unmatched junction bases numbered 8, after V lost 7 bases and J lost 6 bases. CDR1 and CDR2 (germline): MNHEY, SVGEGT. The CDR3 coding sequence is TGTGCCAGCACCACGACAGGGGATGGTCAGCCCCAGCATTTT. Protein sequence: CASTTTGDGQPQHF.

This chain connects TRBV7-9 to TRBJ2-7; 9 positions match TRBD2. After removal of 4 bases from V and 6 bases from J, the junction contained 4 bases not matched to a gene. CDR3 size: 13 residues. Germline V gene lookup returns CDR1 SEHNR and CDR2 FQNEAQ (reference sequence). The CDR3 DNA sequence: TGTGCCAGCAGCTCCGCGGGAGGGAGCGAGCAGTACTTC. This codes for CASSSAGGSEQYF.

This clonotype showed up just a few times. V and J are TRBV4-1 and TRBJ2-5; 12 bases align to TRBD2. Germline lookup yields CDR1 MGHRA and CDR2 YSYEKL. With 4 bases clipped from V and 0 bases from J, the junction kept 12 bases outside the gene matches. This CDR3 spans 19 amino acids. In DNA form, the CDR3 reads TGCGCCAGCAGCCCCACCCCGGGACTAGCGGGTCTGTACCAAGAGACCCAGTACTTC. Translating gives CASSPTPGLAGLYQETQYF.

As DNA, the CDR3 is TGCGCCAGCAGCTGGAGGGCTAGCGGGGGAACAGATACGCAGTATTTT. Residues: CASSWRASGGTDTQYF. The chain carries TRBV5-1 and TRBJ2-3, with 10 bases lining up with TRBD2. V shed 3 bases and J 3 bases; nucleotides not matched to a gene: 7. CDR3 length: 16 amino acids. CDR1 is SGHRS and CDR2 is YFSETQ in the germline V gene.

In its sample, this clonotype was seen many times. J is TRBJ1-4 and V is TRBV11-1, with TRBD1 matching 7 bases. V lost 3 bases and J lost 7; bases outside the gene matches: 8. Germline CDR1 is SGHAT and CDR2 is FQDESV (reference sequence). The CDR3 has 15 residues. The CDR3 protein is CASSLSTGEAEKLFF. The CDR3 nucleotides read TGTGCCAGCAGCTTGTCAACAGGGGAAGCTGAAAAACTGTTTTTT.